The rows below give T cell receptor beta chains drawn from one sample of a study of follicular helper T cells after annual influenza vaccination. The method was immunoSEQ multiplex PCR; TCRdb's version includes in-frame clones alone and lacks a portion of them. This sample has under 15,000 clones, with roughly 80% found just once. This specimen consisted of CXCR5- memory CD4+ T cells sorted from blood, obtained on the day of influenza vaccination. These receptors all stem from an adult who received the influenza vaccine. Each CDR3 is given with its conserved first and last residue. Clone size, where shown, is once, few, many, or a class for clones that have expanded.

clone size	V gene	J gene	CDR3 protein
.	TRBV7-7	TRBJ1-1	CASSFQENTEAFF
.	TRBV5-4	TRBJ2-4	CASSLQGAENIQYF
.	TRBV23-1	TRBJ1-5	CASSQLRGRSNQPQHF
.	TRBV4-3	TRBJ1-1	CASSNTPGQEAFF
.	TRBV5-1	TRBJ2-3	CASSPPERPDTQYF
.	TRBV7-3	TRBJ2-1	CASSLARGAGYNEQFF
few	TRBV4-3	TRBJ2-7	CASSQIQGGEQYF
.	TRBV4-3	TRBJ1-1	CASSQAPGQANPEAFF
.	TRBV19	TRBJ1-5	CASSNGQGASNQPQHF
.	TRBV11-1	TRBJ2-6	CASSLRPTGTPGANVLTF
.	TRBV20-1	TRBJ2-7	CSAKETYEQYF
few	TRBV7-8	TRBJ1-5	CASSFRQGNQPQHF
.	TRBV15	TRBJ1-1	CATSNELTGTEAFF
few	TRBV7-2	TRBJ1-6	CASSLQLRRENNSPLHF
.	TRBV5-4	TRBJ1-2	CASSPRGRGTYGYTF